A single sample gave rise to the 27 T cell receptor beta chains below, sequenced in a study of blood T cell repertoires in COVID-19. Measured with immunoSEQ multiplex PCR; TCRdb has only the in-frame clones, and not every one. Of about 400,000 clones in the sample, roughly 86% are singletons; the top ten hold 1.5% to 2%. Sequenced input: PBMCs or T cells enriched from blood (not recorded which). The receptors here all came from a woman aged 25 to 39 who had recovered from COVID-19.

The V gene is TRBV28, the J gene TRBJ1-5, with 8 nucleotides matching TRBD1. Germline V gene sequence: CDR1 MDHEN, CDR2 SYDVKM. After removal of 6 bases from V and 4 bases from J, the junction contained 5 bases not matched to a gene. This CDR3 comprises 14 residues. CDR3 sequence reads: CASRYGQGNQPQHF. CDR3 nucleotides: TGTGCCAGCAGGTACGGACAGGGAAATCAGCCCCAGCATTTT. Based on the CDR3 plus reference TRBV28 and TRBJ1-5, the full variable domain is DVKVTQSSRYLVKRTGEKVFLECVQDMDHENMFWYRQDPGLGLRLIYFSYDVKMKEKGDIPEGYSVSREKKERFSLILESASTNQTSMYLCASRYGQGNQPQHFGDGTRLSIL.

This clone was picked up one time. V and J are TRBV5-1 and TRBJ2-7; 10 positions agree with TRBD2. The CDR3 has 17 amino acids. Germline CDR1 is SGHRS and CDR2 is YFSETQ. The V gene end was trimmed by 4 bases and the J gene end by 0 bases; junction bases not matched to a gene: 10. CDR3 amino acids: CASSGGLAARSSYEQYF. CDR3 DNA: TGCGCCAGCAGCGGCGGACTAGCGGCCCGAAGCTCCTACGAGCAGTACTTC.

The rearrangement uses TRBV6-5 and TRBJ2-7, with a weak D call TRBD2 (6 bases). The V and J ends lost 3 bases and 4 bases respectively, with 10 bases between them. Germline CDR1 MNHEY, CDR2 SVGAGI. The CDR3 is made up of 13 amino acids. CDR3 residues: CASSYTSSYEQYF. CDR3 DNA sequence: TGTGCCAGCAGTTATACTAGCAGTTACGAGCAGTACTTC.

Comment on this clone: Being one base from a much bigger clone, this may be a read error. The CDR3 bases are TGTGCCAGCAGCTCACAGGGGAACACTGAAGCTTTCTTT. Protein: CASSSQGNTEAFF. The chain combines TRBV7-8 with TRBJ1-1; perhaps TRBD1 as D (6 bases). Deletions cut 4 bases from V and 1 base from J, with 7 bases between. This CDR3 region has 13 residues. In germline, CDR1 is SGHVS, CDR2 FQNEAQ.

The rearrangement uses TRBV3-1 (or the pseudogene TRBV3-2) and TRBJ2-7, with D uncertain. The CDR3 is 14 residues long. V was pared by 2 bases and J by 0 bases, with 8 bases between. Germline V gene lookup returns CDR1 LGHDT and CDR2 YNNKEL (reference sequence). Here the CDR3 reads CASSQTATSYEQYF. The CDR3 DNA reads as TGTGCCAGCAGCCAAACAGCTACCTCCTACGAGCAGTACTTC.

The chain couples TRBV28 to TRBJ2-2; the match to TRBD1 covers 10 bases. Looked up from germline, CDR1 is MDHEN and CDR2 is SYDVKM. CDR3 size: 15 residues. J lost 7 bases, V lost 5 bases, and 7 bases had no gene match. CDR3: CASSPRTGGRGELFF. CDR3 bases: TGTGCCAGCAGTCCGAGGACAGGGGGGCGCGGGGAGCTGTTTTTT.

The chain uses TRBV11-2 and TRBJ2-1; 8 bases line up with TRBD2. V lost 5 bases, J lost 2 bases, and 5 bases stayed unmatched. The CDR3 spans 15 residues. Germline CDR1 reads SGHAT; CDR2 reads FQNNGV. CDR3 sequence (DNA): TGTGCCAGCAGCGCCGGCGGGGGGCCCTACAATGAGCAGTTCTTC. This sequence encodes CASSAGGGPYNEQFF.

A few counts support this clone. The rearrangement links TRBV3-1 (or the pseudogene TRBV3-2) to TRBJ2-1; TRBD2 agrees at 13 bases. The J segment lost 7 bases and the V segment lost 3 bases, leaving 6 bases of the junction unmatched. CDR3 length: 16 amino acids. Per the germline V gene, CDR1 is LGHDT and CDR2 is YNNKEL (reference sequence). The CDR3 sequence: CASSHGLAGEGNEQFF. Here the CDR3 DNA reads TGTGCCAGCAGCCACGGACTAGCGGGAGAGGGTAATGAGCAGTTCTTC.

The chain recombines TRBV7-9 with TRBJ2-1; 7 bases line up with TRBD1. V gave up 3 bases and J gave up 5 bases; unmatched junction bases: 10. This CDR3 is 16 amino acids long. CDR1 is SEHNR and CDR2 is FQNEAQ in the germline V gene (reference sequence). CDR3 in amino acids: CASSFMGDRRHNEQFF. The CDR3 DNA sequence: TGTGCCAGCAGCTTCATGGGGGACAGAAGACACAATGAGCAGTTCTTC.

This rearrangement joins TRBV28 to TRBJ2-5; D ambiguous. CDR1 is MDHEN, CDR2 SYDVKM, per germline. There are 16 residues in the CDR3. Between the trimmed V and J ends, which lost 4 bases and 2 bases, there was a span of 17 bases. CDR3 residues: CASSSPIVEKQETQYF. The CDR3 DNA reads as TGTGCCAGCAGTTCCCCAATTGTCGAGAAACAAGAGACCCAGTACTTC. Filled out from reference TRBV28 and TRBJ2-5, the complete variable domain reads DVKVTQSSRYLVKRTGEKVFLECVQDMDHENMFWYRQDPGLGLRLIYFSYDVKMKEKGDIPEGYSVSREKKERFSLILESASTNQTSMYLCASSSPIVEKQETQYFGPGTRLLVL.

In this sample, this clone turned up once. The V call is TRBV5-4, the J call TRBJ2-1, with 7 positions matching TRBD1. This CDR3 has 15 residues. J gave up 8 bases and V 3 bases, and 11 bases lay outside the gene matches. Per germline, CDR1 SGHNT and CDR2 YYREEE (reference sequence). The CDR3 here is CASSSLTFQGDEQFF. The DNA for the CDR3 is TGTGCCAGCAGCTCGCTAACCTTTCAGGGGGATGAGCAGTTCTTC.

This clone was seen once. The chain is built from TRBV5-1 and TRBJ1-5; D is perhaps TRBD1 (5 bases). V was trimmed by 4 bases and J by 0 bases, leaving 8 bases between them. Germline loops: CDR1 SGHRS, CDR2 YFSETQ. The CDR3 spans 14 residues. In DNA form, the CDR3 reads TGCGCCAGCAGCCCGGACACTAGCAATCAGCCCCAGCATTTT. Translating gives CASSPDTSNQPQHF.

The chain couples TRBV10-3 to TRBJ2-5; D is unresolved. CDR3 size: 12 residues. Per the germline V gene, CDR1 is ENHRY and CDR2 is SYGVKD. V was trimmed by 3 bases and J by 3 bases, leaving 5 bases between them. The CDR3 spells CAISDREETQYF. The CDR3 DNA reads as TGTGCCATCAGTGATCGGGAAGAGACCCAGTACTTC.

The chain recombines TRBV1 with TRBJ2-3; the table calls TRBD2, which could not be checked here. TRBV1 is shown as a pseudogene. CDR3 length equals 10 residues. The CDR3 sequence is CTSSHRPQYF. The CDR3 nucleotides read TGCACCAGCAGCCACCGTCCGCAGTATTTT.

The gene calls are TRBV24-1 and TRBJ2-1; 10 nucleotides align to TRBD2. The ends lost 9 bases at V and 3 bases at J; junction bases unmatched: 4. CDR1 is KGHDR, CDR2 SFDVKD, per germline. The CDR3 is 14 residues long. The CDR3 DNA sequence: TGTGCCACCGGAATAGCGGGAGGCTACAATGAGCAGTTCTTC. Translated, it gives CATGIAGGYNEQFF.

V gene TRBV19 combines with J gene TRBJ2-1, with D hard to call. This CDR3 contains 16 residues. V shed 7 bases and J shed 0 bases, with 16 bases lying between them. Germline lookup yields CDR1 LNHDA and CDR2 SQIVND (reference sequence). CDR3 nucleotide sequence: TGTGCCAGTAAGTCCGTAGAGGTCGGCTCCTACAATGAGCAGTTCTTC. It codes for CASKSVEVGSYNEQFF.

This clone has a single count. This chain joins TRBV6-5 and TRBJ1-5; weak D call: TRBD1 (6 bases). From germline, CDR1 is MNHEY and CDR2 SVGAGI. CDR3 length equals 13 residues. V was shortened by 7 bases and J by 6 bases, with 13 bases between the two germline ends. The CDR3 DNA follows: TGTGCCAGCATCCAGGGGTTGACTCAGCCCCAGCATTTT. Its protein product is CASIQGLTQPQHF.

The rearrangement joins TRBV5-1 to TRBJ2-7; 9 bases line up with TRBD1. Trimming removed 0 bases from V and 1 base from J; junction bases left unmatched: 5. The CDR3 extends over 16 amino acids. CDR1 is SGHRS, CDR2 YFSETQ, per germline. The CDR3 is CASSLVGGTGSYEQYF. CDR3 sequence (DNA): TGCGCCAGCAGCTTGGTGGGAGGGACAGGGTCCTACGAGCAGTACTTC.

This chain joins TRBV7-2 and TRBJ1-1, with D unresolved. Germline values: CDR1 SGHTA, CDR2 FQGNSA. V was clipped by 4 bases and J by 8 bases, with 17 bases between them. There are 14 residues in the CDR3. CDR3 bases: TGTGCCAGCAGCTCCCCCAGGTTTGCGGGAGAAGCTTTCTTT. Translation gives CASSSPRFAGEAFF.

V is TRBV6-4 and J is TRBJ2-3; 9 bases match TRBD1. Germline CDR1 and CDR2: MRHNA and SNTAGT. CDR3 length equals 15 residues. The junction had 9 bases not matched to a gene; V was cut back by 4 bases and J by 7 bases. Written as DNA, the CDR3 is TGTGCCAGCAGTGGAGTCCCGGGACAGGGAAATACGCAGTATTTT. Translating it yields CASSGVPGQGNTQYF.

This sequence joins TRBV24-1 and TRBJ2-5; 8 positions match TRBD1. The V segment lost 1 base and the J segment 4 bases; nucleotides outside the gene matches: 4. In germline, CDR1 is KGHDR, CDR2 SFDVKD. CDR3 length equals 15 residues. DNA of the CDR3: TGTGCCACCAGTGATTTAGGACAGGGCCGAGAGACCCAGTACTTC. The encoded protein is CATSDLGQGRETQYF.

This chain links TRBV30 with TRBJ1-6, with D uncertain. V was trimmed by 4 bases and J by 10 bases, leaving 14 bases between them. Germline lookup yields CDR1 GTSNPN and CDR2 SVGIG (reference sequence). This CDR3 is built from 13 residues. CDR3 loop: CAWKEPALSPLHF. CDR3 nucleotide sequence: TGTGCCTGGAAGGAGCCCGCGCTATCACCCCTCCACTTT.

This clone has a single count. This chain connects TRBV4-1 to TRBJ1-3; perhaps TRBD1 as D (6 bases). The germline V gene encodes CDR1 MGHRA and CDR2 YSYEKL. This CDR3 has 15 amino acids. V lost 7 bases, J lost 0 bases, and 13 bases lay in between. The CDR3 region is CASTTGPDSGNTIYF. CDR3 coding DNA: TGCGCCAGCACCACAGGGCCAGACTCTGGAAACACCATATATTTT.

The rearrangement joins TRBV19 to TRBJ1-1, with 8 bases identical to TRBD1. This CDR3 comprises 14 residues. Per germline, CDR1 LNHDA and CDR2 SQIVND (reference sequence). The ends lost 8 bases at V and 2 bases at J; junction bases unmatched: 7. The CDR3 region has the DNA TGTGCCAGTTCCAAGGGACAGGTTAACACTGAAGCTTTCTTT. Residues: CASSKGQVNTEAFF.

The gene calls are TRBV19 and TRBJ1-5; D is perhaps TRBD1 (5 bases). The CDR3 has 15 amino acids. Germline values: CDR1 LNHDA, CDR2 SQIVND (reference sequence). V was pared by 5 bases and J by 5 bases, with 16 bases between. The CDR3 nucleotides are TGTGCCAGTAGTCGTCTCGGGGGTGGTGATCAGCCCCAGCATTTT. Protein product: CASSRLGGGDQPQHF.

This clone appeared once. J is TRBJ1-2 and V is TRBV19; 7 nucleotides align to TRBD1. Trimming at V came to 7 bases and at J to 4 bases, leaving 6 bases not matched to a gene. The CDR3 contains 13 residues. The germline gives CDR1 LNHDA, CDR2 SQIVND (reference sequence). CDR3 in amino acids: CASKEGTVYGYTF. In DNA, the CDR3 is TGTGCCAGTAAAGAGGGGACAGTCTATGGCTACACCTTC.

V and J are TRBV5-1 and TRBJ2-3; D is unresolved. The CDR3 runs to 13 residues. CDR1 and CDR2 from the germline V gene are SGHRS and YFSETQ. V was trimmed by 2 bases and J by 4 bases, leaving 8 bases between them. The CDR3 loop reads CASSLEVADTQYF. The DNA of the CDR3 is TGCGCCAGCAGCTTAGAAGTAGCAGATACGCAGTATTTT.